The clone carrying this TCR beta chain was recorded a few times. Active moderate-to-severe ophthalmopathy, Clinical Activity Score at least 3, NOSPECS at least 4, under 3 months' duration. Researchers barred patients who had uncontrolled infection, other autoimmune disease, pregnancy or lactation. Fresh peripheral blood, 9.5 to 10 ml of it, supplied the PBMCs. TCR beta CDR3 sequences were amplified from RNA transcripts. First-round RT-PCR of the TCR CDR3 relied on the HTBI primer set. TCRdb ran MiXCR on the multiplex PCR reads and lists one entry per CDR3 protein. The sample holds hundreds of thousands of distinct CDR3 sequences; less than 25% are singletons and the top ten take roughly 30%. This specimen belongs to a study of T cells in Graves' hyperthyroidism and ophthalmopathy. The wider study: Initial diagnosis, before any treatment, was when peripheral blood was collected.

The germline V and J ends were trimmed by 6 bases and 4 bases, with 18 bases remaining between them. The germline V gene encodes CDR1 MNHNS and CDR2 SASEGT. The CDR3 is 15 residues long. V is TRBV6-1 and J is TRBJ1-2; maybe TRBD1 (6 bases). This sequence was found in a man aged 25-45 years with Graves' ophthalmopathy. Sequencing was carried out using blood. The CDR3 spells CASRLPGAGVYGYTF. The CDR3 DNA follows: TGTGCCAGCAGACTACCAGGGGCCGGAGTCTATGGCTACACCTTC.